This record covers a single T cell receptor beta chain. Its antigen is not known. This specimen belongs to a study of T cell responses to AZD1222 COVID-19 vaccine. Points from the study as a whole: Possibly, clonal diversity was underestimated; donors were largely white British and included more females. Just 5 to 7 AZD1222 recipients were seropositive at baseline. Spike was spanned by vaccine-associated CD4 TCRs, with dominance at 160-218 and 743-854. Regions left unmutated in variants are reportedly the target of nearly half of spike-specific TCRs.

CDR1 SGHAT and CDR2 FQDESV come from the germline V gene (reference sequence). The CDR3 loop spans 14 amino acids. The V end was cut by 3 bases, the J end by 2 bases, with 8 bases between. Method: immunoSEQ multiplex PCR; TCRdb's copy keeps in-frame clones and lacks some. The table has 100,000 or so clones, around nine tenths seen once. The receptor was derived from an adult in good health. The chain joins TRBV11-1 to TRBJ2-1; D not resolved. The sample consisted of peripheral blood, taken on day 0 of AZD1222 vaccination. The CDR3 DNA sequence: TGTGCCAGCAGCTTCCGTGGGACCTACAATGAGCAGTTCTTC. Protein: CASSFRGTYNEQFF.